What follows is one T cell receptor (beta chain) and its context. The antigen remains undetermined. Researchers report isolating at least 7 million PBMCs per sample. The CDR3 runs to 13 residues. The germline V gene encodes CDR1 KGHSH and CDR2 LQKENI. For the second PCR, which ran for about 6 to 11 cycles, a sample-barcoded 5' primer and a J-beta primer mix were used. From each sample, at least 2.5 million paired-end reads containing CDR3 were obtained. One entry per CDR3 protein results from TCRdb running MiXCR on the 5' RACE reads. There are roughly 900,000 distinct CDR3 sequences in the sample; roughly 50% occur only once, and around 15% lies in the top ten. The data were obtained in a study of blood T cells in healthy people across ages. Points from the study as a whole: Researchers deemed the diversity estimates from one million T cells underestimates. Because donor CMV status was unknown, expanded clonotype changes were possibly confounded.

This chain joins TRBV18 and TRBJ2-4, with 7 bases fitting TRBD2. The J call may be incorrect, as the DNA end agrees better with TRBJ2-7. This clonotype was sampled from a man aged 25-40 years in good health. The material sequenced was blood. The CDR3 bases are TGTGCCAGCTCGGGCGGGGGTCCCTACGAGCAGTACTTC. Its translation: CASSGGGPYEQYF.